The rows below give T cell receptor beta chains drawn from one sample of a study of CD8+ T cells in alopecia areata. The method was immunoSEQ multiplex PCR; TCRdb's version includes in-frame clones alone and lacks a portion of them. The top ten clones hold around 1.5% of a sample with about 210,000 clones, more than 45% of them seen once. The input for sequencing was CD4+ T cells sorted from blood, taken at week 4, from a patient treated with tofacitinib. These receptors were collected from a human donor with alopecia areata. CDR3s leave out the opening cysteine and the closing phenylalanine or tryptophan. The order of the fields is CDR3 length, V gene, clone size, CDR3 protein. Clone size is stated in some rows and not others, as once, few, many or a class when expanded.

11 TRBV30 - AWSWRPGGGYT
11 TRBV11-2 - ASSLEGASGYT
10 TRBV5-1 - ASSAEHYTQY
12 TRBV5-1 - ASSLDRGPYEQY
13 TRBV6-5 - ASSYSGLSSYEQY
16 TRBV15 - ATSRAGTGSSGANVLT
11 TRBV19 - ASRIKGDTEAF
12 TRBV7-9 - ASSLASRVEEAF
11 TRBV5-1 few ASSFLVTGELF
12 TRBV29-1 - SVVGRARSTEAF
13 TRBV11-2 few ASSLGTGSNYGYT
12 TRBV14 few ASSHTPGRTEAF
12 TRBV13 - ASSLDWKVTEAF
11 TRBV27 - ASSDQGNTEAF
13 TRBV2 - ASSGTGTGAQPQH
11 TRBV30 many AWTHRGPGELF
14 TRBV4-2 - ASSQDEQPINYGYT
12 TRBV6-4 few ASSEFGIHNEQF
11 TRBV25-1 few ASSESASNEQF
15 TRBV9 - ASSLTPWARGSEKLF
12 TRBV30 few AWRGQGGNGGYT
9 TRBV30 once AWSREGEQF
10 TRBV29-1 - SLLDSSYEQY
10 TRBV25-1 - ASSEINTEAF
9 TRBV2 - ASGSQETQY
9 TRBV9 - ASSVVTEAF
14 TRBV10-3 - AISESTQGKISIQY
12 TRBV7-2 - ASSLVQGYYGYT
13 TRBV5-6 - ASSIEDWQRETQY
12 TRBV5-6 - ASSLVGETYEQY
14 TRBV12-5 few ASGLGQNRASYEQY
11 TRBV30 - AWETGGINEQF
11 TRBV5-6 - ASSLPDRAGYT
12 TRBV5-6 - ASSWGQRNTEAF